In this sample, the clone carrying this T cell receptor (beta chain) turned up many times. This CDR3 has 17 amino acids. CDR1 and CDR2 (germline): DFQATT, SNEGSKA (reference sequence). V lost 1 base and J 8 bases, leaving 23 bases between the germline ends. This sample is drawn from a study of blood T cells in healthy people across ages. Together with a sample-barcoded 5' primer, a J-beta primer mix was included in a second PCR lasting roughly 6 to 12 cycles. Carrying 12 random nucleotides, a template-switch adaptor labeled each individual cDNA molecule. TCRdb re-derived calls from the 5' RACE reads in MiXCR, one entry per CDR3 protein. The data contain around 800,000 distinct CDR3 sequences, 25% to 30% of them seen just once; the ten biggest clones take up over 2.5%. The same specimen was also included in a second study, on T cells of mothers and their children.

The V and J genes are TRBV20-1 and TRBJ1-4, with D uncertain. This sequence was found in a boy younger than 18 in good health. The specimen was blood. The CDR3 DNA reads TGCAGTGCTAGAGTGGCGCCCCGTAAGCAAGATCGGGAAAAACTGTTTTTT. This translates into CSARVAPRKQDREKLFF.